This entry lists 22 T cell receptor beta chains sequenced from one sample in a study of OX40 agonist ivuxolimab in advanced cancers. Preparation of the library involved the immunoSEQ multiplex PCR assay. Here the immuneACCESS table is served through TCRdb, limited to in-frame sequences with V and J called. Missing clones are a known gap in these copies; in checked studies unresolved V genes cover under half, and the rest lacks a known reason. The sample contains roughly 70,000 clones, less than 90% of them found a single time. The ten most abundant clones make up 2.1% of the sample. Sample: CD4+ or CD8+ T cells sorted from blood, taken in a trial of the OX40 agonist ivuxolimab. The source of these receptors is an adult with an advanced solid tumor such as melanoma, head and neck, liver or kidney cancer.

This clone has just a few counts. The chain employs TRBV2 and TRBJ1-5, with a possible D match to TRBD1 (5 bases). Germline values: CDR1 SNHLY, CDR2 FYNNEI. This CDR3 has 15 amino acids. Deletions cut 4 bases from V and 3 bases from J, with 13 bases between. The CDR3: CASSVEGVNNQPQHF. For the CDR3, the DNA is TGTGCCAGCAGTGTAGAAGGGGTCAACAATCAGCCCCAGCATTTT.

This chain joins TRBV7-8 and TRBJ2-3; no clear D gene. The V gene's germline CDR1 is SGHVS and CDR2 FQNEAQ. This CDR3 has 16 amino acids. The V gene lost 1 base and the J gene lost 0 bases, with 11 bases spanning the gap. CDR3 nucleotides: TGTGCCAGCAGCTTAGATCTAGGGATAAGCACAGATACGCAGTATTTT. Residues: CASSLDLGISTDTQYF.

The genes are TRBV14 and TRBJ2-6; D might be TRBD1 (7 bases). Trimming pared 0 bases from V and 2 bases from J, leaving 17 bases between. CDR1 and CDR2 (germline): SGHDN, FVKESK. This CDR3 comprises 19 residues. For the CDR3, the DNA is TGTGCCAGCAGCCAAGATAGGAGGGGGCTAAAGGCTGGGGCCAACGTCCTGACTTTC. Translation gives CASSQDRRGLKAGANVLTF.

This clone was detected a few times. V and J are TRBV11-3 and TRBJ2-1; TRBD2 matches at 9 bases. The CDR3 runs to 15 residues. The V segment lost 5 bases and the J segment 4 bases; nucleotides outside the gene matches: 6. The germline CDR1 and CDR2 sequences are SGHNT and YENEEA. The CDR3 region is CASSPGLAGYNEQFF. The CDR3 DNA reads as TGTGCCAGCAGCCCCGGGCTAGCGGGGTACAATGAGCAGTTCTTC.

This chain uses TRBV7-9 with TRBJ1-2; TRBD1 matches at 8 bases. This CDR3 is 15 amino acids long. V was pared by 5 bases and J by 3 bases, with 8 bases of the junction left unmatched. Germline V gene lookup returns CDR1 SEHNR and CDR2 FQNEAQ (reference sequence). The CDR3 spells CASSPRPDRDYGYTF. Written as DNA, the CDR3 is TGTGCCAGCAGCCCACGACCGGACAGGGACTATGGCTACACCTTC.

Judged by abundance, this clone is medium-sized (0.01 to 0.1%). The chain links TRBV5-1 to TRBJ2-7; D is unclear. CDR1 is SGHRS and CDR2 is YFSETQ in the germline V gene. The V gene lost 0 bases and the J gene lost 4 bases, with 8 bases spanning the gap. This CDR3 is built from 13 residues. The CDR3 protein is CASSLEGRYEQYF. The CDR3, as DNA: TGCGCCAGCAGCTTGGAGGGCAGGTACGAGCAGTACTTC.

The sample holds one count of this clone. The chain recombines TRBV21-1 with TRBJ1-5; the table assigns TRBD1, which was not confirmed against the DNA. TRBV21-1 is described as a pseudogene. This CDR3 has 21 residues. In DNA form, the CDR3 reads TGTGCCAGCAGCAAAGCGGGCAGGGGTCCTTTCTTTGCTCTAAGAGATCAGCCCCAGCATTTT. It encodes CASSKAGRGPFFALRDQPQHF.

The V and J genes are TRBV19 and TRBJ2-7; 8 bases are shared with TRBD2. The CDR3 has 18 amino acids. Germline values: CDR1 LNHDA, CDR2 SQIVND (reference sequence). V trimming: 6 bases; J trimming: 3 bases; junction bases outside the gene matches: 19. This CDR3 is CASSIRARGLAGGYEQYF. CDR3 sequence (DNA): TGTGCCAGTAGCATAAGAGCCCGTGGGCTAGCGGGTGGCTACGAGCAGTACTTC.

J is TRBJ2-1 and V is TRBV7-9; TRBD1 matches 8 bases. J was trimmed by 12 bases and V by 5 bases; bases with no gene match: 12. This CDR3 comprises 14 residues. Germline V gene data show CDR1 as SEHNR and CDR2 as FQNEAQ (reference sequence). The CDR3 reads CASSRQGPRGGQFF. DNA of the CDR3: TGTGCCAGCAGCCGACAGGGGCCTCGGGGTGGGCAGTTCTTC.

This sequence joins TRBV7-9 and TRBJ2-7; 9 positions agree with TRBD1. V was clipped by 4 bases and J by 0 bases; unmatched bases: 7. The CDR3 runs 16 residues. Germline V gene lookup returns CDR1 SEHNR and CDR2 FQNEAQ (reference sequence). CDR3 nucleotides: TGTGCCAGCAGCTGGGCCTCGGGACAGGGCTCCTACGAGCAGTACTTC. Translated, it gives CASSWASGQGSYEQYF.

The gene calls are TRBV28 and TRBJ1-4; 8 bases agree with TRBD1. The CDR3 runs to 14 residues. V lost 8 bases to trimming and J lost 6 bases; unmatched junction nucleotides: 8. Germline CDR1 reads MDHEN; CDR2 reads SYDVKM. The CDR3 region has the DNA TGTGCCAGCTCCCCCACAGGGGGTGATGAAAAACTGTTTTTT. It translates to CASSPTGGDEKLFF.

CDR3 amino acids: CASSLGRGKETQYF. The CDR3, as DNA: TGTGCCAGCAGTTTAGGAAGGGGAAAAGAGACCCAGTACTTC. The chain has TRBV27 and TRBJ2-5, with a tentative D call TRBD1 (5 bases). CDR3 size: 14 residues. Germline CDR1 MNHEY, CDR2 SMNVEV (reference sequence). V was clipped by 2 bases and J by 3 bases, with 10 bases between them.

The V call is TRBV11-2, the J call TRBJ2-5, with 8 nucleotides matching TRBD1. With 4 bases clipped from V and 4 bases from J, the junction kept 11 bases outside the gene matches. CDR3 length equals 16 residues. The germline gives CDR1 SGHAT, CDR2 FQNNGV. The CDR3 DNA is TGTGCCAGCAGCTCCCTGGCCGGGACAGGACTAGAGACCCAGTACTTC. Translated: CASSSLAGTGLETQYF. Full variable domain (outside the CDR3, taken from reference TRBV11-2 and TRBJ2-5): EAGVAQSPRYKIIEKRQSVAFWCNPISGHATLYWYQQILGQGPKLLIQFQNNGVVDDSQLPKDRFSAERLKGVDSTLKIQPAKLEDSAVYLCASSSLAGTGLETQYFGPGTRLLVL.

This chain links TRBV23-1 with TRBJ2-7, with D perhaps being TRBD1 or TRBD2 (5 bases each). TRBV23-1 is filed as an ORF, its function uncertain. The V and J ends lost 3 bases and 5 bases respectively, with 8 bases between them. This CDR3 spans 12 amino acids. The CDR3 DNA follows: TGCGCCAGCAGTCAGGGGGTCAACGAGCAGTACTTC. It yields the protein CASSQGVNEQYF.

The V and J genes are TRBV5-1 and TRBJ1-1; no reliable D call. Germline V gene lookup returns CDR1 SGHRS and CDR2 YFSETQ. V was clipped by 0 bases and J by 11 bases, with 17 bases between them. This CDR3 has 14 residues. The CDR3 nucleotides read TGCGCCAGCAGCTTGGGTCCAGGCGAGTCGAGGGCTTTCTTT. Its protein product is CASSLGPGESRAFF.

The chain is built from TRBV5-4 and TRBJ2-7; TRBD1 agrees at 7 bases. V lost 4 bases and J lost 2; bases outside the gene matches: 6. Germline CDR1 reads SGHNT; CDR2 reads YYREEE (reference sequence). The CDR3 consists of 14 residues. CDR3 loop: CASSPTGNTYEQYF. The CDR3 DNA sequence: TGTGCCAGCAGCCCGACAGGGAACACCTACGAGCAGTACTTC.

This clone was seen once. The CDR3 sequence: CASSERQVIVEQFF. Written as DNA, the CDR3 is TGTGCCAGCAGTGAGAGACAAGTGATCGTTGAGCAGTTCTTC. The chain recombines TRBV6-1 with TRBJ2-1; no definite D call. This CDR3 spans 14 amino acids. V lost 3 bases, J lost 9 bases, and 15 bases lay in between. Germline V CDR1 and CDR2: MNHNS, SASEGT.

The V and J genes are TRBV10-3 and TRBJ2-1; possibly TRBD2 for D (6 bases). Germline V CDR1 and CDR2: ENHRY, SYGVKD. The V and J ends lost 0 bases and 4 bases respectively, with 13 bases between them. The CDR3 is made up of 16 amino acids. CDR3 bases: TGTGCCATCAGTGAGTCAGGGACTTCGGCTTACAATGAGCAGTTCTTC. Translation gives CAISESGTSAYNEQFF.

This clone has only a few counts. The CDR3 sequence: CASSPTGTGVEEQYF. CDR3 DNA sequence: TGTGCCAGCAGTCCTACCGGGACAGGGGTAGAAGAGCAGTACTTC. The J gene is TRBJ2-7, the V gene TRBV2; 10 nucleotides align to TRBD1. The V and J ends lost 5 bases and 7 bases, in that order; junction bases with no gene match: 11. Germline CDR1 SNHLY, CDR2 FYNNEI. This CDR3 is built from 15 residues. Based on the CDR3 plus reference TRBV2 and TRBJ2-7, the full variable domain is EPEVTQTPSHQVTQMGQEVILRCVPISNHLYFYWYRQILGQKVEFLVSFYNNEISEKSEIFDDQFSVERPDGSNFTLKIRSTKLEDSAMYFCASSPTGTGVEEQYFGPGTRLTVT.

The chain links TRBV19 to TRBJ1-2; no clear D. Germline CDR1 reads LNHDA; CDR2 reads SQIVND (reference sequence). V lost 9 bases, J lost 2 bases, and 16 bases lay in between. The CDR3 has 14 residues. CDR3 residues: CASRRRGSNYGYTF. CDR3 DNA: TGTGCCAGCCGACGGCGGGGATCCAACTATGGCTACACCTTC.

The chain has TRBV7-3 and TRBJ2-1, with TRBD1 matching over 7 bases. Germline V gene lookup returns CDR1 SGHTA and CDR2 FQGTGA. The CDR3 has 13 residues. V shed 5 bases, J shed 7 bases, and the junction held 5 bases outside the gene matches. The CDR3 bases are TGTGCCAGCAGCCTAGACAGGGTGAATGAGCAGTTCTTC. The encoded protein is CASSLDRVNEQFF.

DNA for the CDR3: TGTGCCACCTGGACAGGGAATCAGCCCCAGCATTTT. Translated, it gives CATWTGNQPQHF. The chain employs TRBV28 and TRBJ1-5; TRBD1 matches 8 bases. After removal of 10 bases from V and 4 bases from J, the junction contained 3 bases not matched to a gene. The CDR3 is 12 amino acids. The germline CDR1 and CDR2 sequences are MDHEN and SYDVKM.